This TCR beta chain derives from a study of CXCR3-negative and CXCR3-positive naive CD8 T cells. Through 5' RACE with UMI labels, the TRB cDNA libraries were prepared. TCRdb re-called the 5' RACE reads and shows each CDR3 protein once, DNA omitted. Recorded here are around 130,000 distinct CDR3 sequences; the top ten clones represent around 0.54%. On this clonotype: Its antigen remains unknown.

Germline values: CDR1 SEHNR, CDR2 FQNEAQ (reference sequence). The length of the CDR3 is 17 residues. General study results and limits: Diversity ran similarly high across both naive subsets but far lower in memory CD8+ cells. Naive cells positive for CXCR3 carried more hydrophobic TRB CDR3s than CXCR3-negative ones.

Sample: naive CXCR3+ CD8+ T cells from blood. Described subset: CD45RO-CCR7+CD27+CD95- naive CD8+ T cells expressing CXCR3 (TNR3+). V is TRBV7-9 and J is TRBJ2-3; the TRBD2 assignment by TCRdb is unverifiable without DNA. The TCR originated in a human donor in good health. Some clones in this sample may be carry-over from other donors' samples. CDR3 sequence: CASSGTSGMTSTDTQYF.